Listed below are T cell receptor beta chains from one sample, sequenced in a study of T cell responses to AZD1222 COVID-19 vaccine. Using immunoSEQ multiplex PCR, the repertoire was profiled, and TCRdb retains in-frame clones only, with some absent. The sample contains about 120,000 clones, roughly 92% of which appear only once. The input for sequencing was peripheral blood, taken on day 0 of AZD1222 vaccination. These receptors all stem from an adult in good health. Each CDR3 is given without its conserved first and last residue. Fields, in order: V gene, clone size, CDR3 protein. Clone size is given for some rows only: seen once, a few or many times, or a class if the clone is expanded.

V gene: TRBV5-4; clone size: .; CDR3 protein: ASSPEGAYKDTQY
V gene: TRBV5-1; clone size: .; CDR3 protein: ASSFGWGAIETQY
V gene: TRBV6-5; clone size: .; CDR3 protein: ASSRGQGSGYT
V gene: TRBV4-2; clone size: .; CDR3 protein: ASSQGLENGYT
V gene: TRBV6-5; clone size: .; CDR3 protein: ASRRDRERNEQY
V gene: TRBV2; clone size: .; CDR3 protein: ASSRQGAYSPLH
V gene: TRBV6-5; clone size: .; CDR3 protein: ASSPRTGDNSPLH
V gene: TRBV28; clone size: .; CDR3 protein: ASSPGQSNEQF
V gene: TRBV19; clone size: .; CDR3 protein: ASSGQYNQPQH
V gene: TRBV18; clone size: .; CDR3 protein: ASSPTPTGPEAF
V gene: TRBV6-6; clone size: .; CDR3 protein: ASSLQVSGNQPQH
V gene: TRBV7-9; clone size: few; CDR3 protein: ASSPGTGGVQPQH
V gene: TRBV5-1; clone size: .; CDR3 protein: ASRVGGTEAF
V gene: TRBV7-8; clone size: .; CDR3 protein: ASSPRVLNEQF
V gene: TRBV29-1; clone size: .; CDR3 protein: SVQTGEGGYT
V gene: TRBV7-2; clone size: .; CDR3 protein: ASSPLGTDYGYT
V gene: TRBV27; clone size: few; CDR3 protein: ASSIRQGKGIGPPLH
V gene: TRBV5-8; clone size: .; CDR3 protein: ASSSPDGSSYNSPLH